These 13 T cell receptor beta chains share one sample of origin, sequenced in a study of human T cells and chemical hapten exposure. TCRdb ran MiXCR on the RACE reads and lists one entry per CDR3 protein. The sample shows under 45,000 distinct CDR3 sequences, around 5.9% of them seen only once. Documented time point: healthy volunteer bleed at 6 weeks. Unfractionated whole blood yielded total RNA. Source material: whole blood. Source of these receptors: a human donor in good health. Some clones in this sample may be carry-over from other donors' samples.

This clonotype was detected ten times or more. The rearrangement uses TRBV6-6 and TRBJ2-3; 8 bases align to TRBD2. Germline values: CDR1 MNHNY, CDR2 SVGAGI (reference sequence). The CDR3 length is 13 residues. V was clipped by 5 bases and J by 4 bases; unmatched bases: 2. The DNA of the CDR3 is TGTGCCAGCAGTAACGGGGGGGCAGATACGCAGTATTTT. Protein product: CASSNGGADTQYF.

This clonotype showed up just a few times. In nucleotides, the CDR3 is TGTGCCAGCAGTTCTATTATGGGACAACCTAACACTGAAGCTTTCTTT. It translates to CASSSIMGQPNTEAFF. The rearrangement uses TRBV6-5 and TRBJ1-1, with a weak D call TRBD1 (6 bases). Per the germline V gene, CDR1 is MNHEY and CDR2 is SVGAGI. The CDR3 length is 16 residues. The ends were cut back, 4 bases at V and 2 bases at J, with 17 bases in the middle.

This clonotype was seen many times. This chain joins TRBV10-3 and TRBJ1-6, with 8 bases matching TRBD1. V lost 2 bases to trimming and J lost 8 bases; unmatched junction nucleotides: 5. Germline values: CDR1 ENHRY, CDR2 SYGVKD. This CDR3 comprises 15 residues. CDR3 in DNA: TGTGCCATCAGTGAGAACCCAGGGGGCTATTCACCCCTCCACTTT. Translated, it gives CAISENPGGYSPLHF.

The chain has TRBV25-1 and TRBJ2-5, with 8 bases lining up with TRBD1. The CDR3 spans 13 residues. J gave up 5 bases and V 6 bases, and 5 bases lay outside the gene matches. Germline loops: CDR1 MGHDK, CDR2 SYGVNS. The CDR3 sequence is CASSRRTGETQYF. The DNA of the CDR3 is TGTGCCAGCAGCCGAAGGACAGGGGAGACCCAGTACTTC.

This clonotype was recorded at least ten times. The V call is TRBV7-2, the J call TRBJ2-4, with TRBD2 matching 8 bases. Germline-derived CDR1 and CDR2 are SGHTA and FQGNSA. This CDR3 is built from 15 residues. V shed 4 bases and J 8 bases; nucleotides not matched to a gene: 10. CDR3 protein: CASSYPGGGRHIQYF. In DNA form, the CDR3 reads TGTGCCAGCAGCTACCCCGGGGGGGGGCGTCACATTCAGTACTTC.

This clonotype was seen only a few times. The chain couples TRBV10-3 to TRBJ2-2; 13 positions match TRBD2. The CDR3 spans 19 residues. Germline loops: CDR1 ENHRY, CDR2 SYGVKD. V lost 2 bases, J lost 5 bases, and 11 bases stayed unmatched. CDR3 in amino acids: CAISETWTSGSGSTGELFF. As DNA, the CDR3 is TGTGCCATCAGTGAGACGTGGACTAGCGGGAGTGGGTCTACCGGGGAGCTGTTTTTT.

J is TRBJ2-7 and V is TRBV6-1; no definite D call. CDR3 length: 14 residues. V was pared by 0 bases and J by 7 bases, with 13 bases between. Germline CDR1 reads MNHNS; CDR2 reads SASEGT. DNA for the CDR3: TGTGCCAGCAGTGAAGCTCCAAGTAGGCGTGAGCAGTACTTC. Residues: CASSEAPSRREQYF.

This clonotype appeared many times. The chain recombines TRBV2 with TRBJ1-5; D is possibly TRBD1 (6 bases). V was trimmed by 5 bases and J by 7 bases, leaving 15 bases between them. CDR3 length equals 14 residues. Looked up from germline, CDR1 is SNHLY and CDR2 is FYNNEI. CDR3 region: CASSKGGVLQPQHF. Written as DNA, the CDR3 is TGTGCCAGCAGTAAGGGGGGGGTGTTGCAGCCCCAGCATTTT. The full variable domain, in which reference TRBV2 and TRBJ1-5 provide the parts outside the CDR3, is EPEVTQTPSHQVTQMGQEVILRCVPISNHLYFYWYRQILGQKVEFLVSFYNNEISEKSEIFDDQFSVERPDGSNFTLKIRSTKLEDSAMYFCASSKGGVLQPQHFGDGTRLSIL.

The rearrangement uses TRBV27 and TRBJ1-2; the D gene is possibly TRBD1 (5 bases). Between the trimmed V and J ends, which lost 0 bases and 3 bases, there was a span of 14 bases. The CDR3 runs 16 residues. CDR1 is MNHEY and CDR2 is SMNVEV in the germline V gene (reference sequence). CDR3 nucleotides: TGTGCCAGCAGTTTATCCCCCAGGGACGGGTACTATGGCTACACCTTC. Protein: CASSLSPRDGYYGYTF.

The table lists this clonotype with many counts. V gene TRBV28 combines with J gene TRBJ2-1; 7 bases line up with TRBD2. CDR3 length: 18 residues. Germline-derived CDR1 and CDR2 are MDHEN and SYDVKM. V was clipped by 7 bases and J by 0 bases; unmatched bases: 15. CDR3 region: CASISPALGGSSYNEQFF. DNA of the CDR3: TGTGCCAGCATTTCCCCCGCTTTGGGCGGGAGCTCCTACAATGAGCAGTTCTTC. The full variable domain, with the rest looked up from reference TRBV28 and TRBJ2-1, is DVKVTQSSRYLVKRTGEKVFLECVQDMDHENMFWYRQDPGLGLRLIYFSYDVKMKEKGDIPEGYSVSREKKERFSLILESASTNQTSMYLCASISPALGGSSYNEQFFGPGTRLTVL.

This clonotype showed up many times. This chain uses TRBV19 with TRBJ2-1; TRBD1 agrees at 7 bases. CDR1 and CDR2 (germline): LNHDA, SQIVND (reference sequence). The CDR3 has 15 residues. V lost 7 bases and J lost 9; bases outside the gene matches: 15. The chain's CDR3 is CASTPGGPKGGEQFF. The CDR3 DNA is TGTGCCAGTACCCCAGGGGGACCCAAGGGTGGTGAGCAGTTCTTC.

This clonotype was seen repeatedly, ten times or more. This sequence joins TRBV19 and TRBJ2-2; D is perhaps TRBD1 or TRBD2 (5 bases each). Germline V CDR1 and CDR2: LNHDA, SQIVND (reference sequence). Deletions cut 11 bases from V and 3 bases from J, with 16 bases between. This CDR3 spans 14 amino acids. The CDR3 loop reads CAARRGAYTGELFF. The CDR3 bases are TGTGCCGCTCGTCGAGGGGCCTACACCGGGGAGCTGTTTTTT.

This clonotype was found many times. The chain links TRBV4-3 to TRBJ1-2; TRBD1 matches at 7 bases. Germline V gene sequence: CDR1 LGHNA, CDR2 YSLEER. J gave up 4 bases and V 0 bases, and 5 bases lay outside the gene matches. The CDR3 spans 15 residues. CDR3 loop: CASSQDPRDSYGYTF. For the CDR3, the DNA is TGCGCCAGCAGCCAAGATCCTAGGGACAGCTATGGCTACACCTTC.